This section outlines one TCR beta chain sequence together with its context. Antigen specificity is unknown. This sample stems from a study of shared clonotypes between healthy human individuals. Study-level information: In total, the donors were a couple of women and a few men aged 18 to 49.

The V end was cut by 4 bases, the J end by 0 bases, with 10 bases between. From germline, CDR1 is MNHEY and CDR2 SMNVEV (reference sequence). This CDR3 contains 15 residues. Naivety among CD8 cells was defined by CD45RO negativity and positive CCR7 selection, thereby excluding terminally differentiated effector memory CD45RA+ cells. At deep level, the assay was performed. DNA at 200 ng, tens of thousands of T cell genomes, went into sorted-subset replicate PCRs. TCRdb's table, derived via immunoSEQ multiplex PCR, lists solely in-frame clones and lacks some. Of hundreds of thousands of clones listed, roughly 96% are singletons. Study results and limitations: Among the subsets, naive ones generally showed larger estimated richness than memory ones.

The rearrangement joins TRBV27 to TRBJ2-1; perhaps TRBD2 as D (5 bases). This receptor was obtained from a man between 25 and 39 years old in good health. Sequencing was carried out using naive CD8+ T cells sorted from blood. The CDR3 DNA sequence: TGTGCCAGCAGTTCGGGGATCCGCTCCTACAATGAGCAGTTCTTC. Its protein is CASSSGIRSYNEQFF.